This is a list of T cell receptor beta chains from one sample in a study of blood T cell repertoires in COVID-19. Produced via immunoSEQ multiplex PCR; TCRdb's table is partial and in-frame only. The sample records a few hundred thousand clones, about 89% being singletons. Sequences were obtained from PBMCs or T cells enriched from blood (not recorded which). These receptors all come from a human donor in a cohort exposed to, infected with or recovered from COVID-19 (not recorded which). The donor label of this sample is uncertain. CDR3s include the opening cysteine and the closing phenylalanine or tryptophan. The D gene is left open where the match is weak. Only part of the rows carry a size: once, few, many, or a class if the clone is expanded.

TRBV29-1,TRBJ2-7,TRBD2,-,TGCAGCGGAACTAGCGGGGCCTACGAGCAGTACTTC,CSGTSGAYEQYF
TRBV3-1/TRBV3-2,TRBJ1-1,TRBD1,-,TGTGCCAGCAGCCAAAGGACAGGGACGACTGAAGCTTTCTTT,CASSQRTGTTEAFF
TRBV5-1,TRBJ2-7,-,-,TGCGCCAGCAGCTTGAATTGGGGAGACGAGCAGTACTTC,CASSLNWGDEQYF
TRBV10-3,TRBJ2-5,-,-,TGTGCCATCAGTGGGGTGGGGCCGGAGACCCAGTACTTC,CAISGVGPETQYF
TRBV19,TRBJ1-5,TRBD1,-,TGTGCCAGTTACTGGGGACAGGGCAATCAGCCCCAGCATTTT,CASYWGQGNQPQHF
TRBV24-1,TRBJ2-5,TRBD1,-,TGTGCCACCAGTGATCCGACAGGGGCTAGCAAGACCCAGTACTTC,CATSDPTGASKTQYF
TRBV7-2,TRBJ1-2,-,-,TGTGCCAGCAGCTTTTCTGTCAGATCCAACGGCTACACCTTC,CASSFSVRSNGYTF
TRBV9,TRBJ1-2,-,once,TGTGCCAGCAGCGACCATGGGGGAGGGGACTATGGCTACACCTTC,CASSDHGGGDYGYTF
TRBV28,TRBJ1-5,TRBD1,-,TGTGCCAGCACCCTATCTACAGGGGGTGTTAGGCCCCAGCATTTT,CASTLSTGGVRPQHF
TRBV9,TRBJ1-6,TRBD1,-,TGTGCCAGCAAGCCCGGGACAGGGGTATATTCACCCCTCCACTTT,CASKPGTGVYSPLHF
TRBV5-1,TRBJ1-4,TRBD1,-,TGCGCCAGCAGCGGGAGGACAGGGGACGAAAAACTGTTTTTT,CASSGRTGDEKLFF
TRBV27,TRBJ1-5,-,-,TGTGCCAGCAATTGGCATCAGCCCCAGCATTTT,CASNWHQPQHF
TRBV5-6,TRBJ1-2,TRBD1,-,TGTGCCAGCAGCCGGGTGGGACAGCCCTATGGCTACACCTTC,CASSRVGQPYGYTF
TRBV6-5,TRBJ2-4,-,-,TGTGCCAGCAGTTCCGGGGGGCCCGGGGCCAAAAACATTCAGTACTTC,CASSSGGPGAKNIQYF
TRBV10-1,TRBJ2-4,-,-,TGCGCCAGCGAACTCCGCGGTAGGAATAACATTCAGTACTTC,CASELRGRNNIQYF
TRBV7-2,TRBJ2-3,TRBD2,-,TGTGCCAGCAGCGCGGGGACTAGCGGGCGCAGGGATACGCAGTATTTT,CASSAGTSGRRDTQYF
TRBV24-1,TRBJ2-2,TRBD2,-,TGTGCCACCAGTGGGAGCCAGCGGGGGGCCCTTAACACCGGGGAGCTGTTTTTT,CATSGSQRGALNTGELFF
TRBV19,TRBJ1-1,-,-,TGTGCCAGTAGCTATTCAGGGGATCTTGAAGCTTTCTTT,CASSYSGDLEAFF
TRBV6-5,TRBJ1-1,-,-,TGTGCCAGCAGTCTGGGACACTCTATGAACACTGAAGCTTTCTTT,CASSLGHSMNTEAFF
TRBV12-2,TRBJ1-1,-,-,TGTGCAAGTCGCTTAGCCCAGCAGGGAGGCACTGAAGCTTTCTTT,CASRLAQQGGTEAFF
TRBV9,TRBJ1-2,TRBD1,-,TGTGCCAGCAGCGTGGGGACAGGGGGTTACGGCTATGGCTACACCTTC,CASSVGTGGYGYGYTF
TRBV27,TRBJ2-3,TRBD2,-,TGTGCCAGCAGCCCTCGGGCCCGGGGGGGCGGCACAGATACGCAGTATTTT,CASSPRARGGGTDTQYF
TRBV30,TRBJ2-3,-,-,TGTGCCTGGAGTGTTAGAGGAGGAGGAGAAGATACGCAGTATTTT,CAWSVRGGGEDTQYF
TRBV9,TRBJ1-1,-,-,TGTGCCAGCAGCGTAGTCCCAGGGATGAACACTGAAGCTTTCTTT,CASSVVPGMNTEAFF
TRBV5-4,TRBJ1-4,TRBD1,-,TGTGCCAGCAGCTTGGTCGGGACAGGTGAAAAACTGTTTTTT,CASSLVGTGEKLFF
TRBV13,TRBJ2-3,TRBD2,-,TGTGCCAGCAGCCTCATATTAGCGGGGGGTAACACAGATACGCAGTATTTT,CASSLILAGGNTDTQYF
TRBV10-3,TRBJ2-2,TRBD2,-,TGTGCCATCAGTGGCATGGCTAGCGGGGGGGCCGGCACCGGGGAGCTGTTTTTT,CAISGMASGGAGTGELFF
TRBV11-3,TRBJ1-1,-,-,TGTGCCAGCAGCTCCCAGGCAAGTTCGGATCAGGCTTTCTTT,CASSSQASSDQAFF
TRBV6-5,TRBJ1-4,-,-,TGTGCCAGCAGTCCCGCAGGGAATGAAAAACTGTTTTTT,CASSPAGNEKLFF
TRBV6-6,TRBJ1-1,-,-,TGTGCCAGCAGTTACAGGGAGCCTCGGGTAAGGGCTTTCTTT,CASSYREPRVRAFF
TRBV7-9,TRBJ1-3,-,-,TGTGCCATTAGAGGGGGAAGCCCCTCTGGAAACACCATATATTTT,CAIRGGSPSGNTIYF
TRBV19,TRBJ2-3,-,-,TGTGCCAGTAGTCCGGAGGGTACGACGCAGTATTTT,CASSPEGTTQYF
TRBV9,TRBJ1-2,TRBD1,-,TGTGCCAGCAGCGTGGCCCCACAGGGGAGCGACTATGGCTACACCTTC,CASSVAPQGSDYGYTF
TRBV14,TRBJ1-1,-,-,TGTGCCAGCAGCCGACAGGAGAACACTGAAGCTTTCTTT,CASSRQENTEAFF
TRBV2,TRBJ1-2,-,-,TGTGCCAGCAGTGAAAGGACTCTACCTTATGGCTACACCTTC,CASSERTLPYGYTF
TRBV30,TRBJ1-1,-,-,TGTGCCTGGAGTCGCGAGGACACGGGCAGAACTGAAGCTTTCTTT,CAWSREDTGRTEAFF
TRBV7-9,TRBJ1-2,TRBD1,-,TGTGCCAGCAGCTCCGTGGACAGGACCCTTAGGGGCTACACCTTC,CASSSVDRTLRGYTF
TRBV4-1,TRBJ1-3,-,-,TGCGCCAGCCGAGGCAGGGACTCTGGAAACACCATATATTTT,CASRGRDSGNTIYF
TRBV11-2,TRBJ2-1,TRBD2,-,TGTGCCAGCAGCTTAGTGGCTAGCGGGGGCTACAATGAGCAGTTCTTC,CASSLVASGGYNEQFF
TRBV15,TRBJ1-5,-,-,TGTGCCACCAGCGGCAGACAGAATAATCAGCCCCAGCATTTT,CATSGRQNNQPQHF
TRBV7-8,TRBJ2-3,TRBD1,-,TGTGCCAGCAGCCGGGGACAGACCACAGATACGCAGTATTTT,CASSRGQTTDTQYF
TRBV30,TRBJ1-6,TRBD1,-,TGTGCCTGGAGTGTAGGCGACAGGGAAAGATCACCCCTCCACTTT,CAWSVGDRERSPLHF
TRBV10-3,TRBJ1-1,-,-,TGTGCCGCCTCAGGCAAACTGACAAACACTGAAGCTTTCTTT,CAASGKLTNTEAFF